The TCR beta chain under discussion was sequenced for a study of cytomegalovirus exposure and HLA in healthy donors. This PCR relied on a set of 60 Vbeta primers and 13 Jbeta primers. In the original workflow: A follow-up analysis tallied approximately 85 million unique TCR beta chains, roughly 10 million shared. The method was immunoSEQ multiplex PCR; TCRdb's version includes in-frame clones alone and lacks a portion of them. V and J calls and clone size follow that table, whereas D and trimming were derived from the DNA. The sample lists about 160,000 clones; under 90% were seen once. Study-level findings and limits: Fewer N-insertions (relative to the approximately 670-donor mean) were reportedly seen in an Asian-associated ancestry cluster in a later analysis. Analysis was carried out at a later point, and it linked a missense DCLRE1C variant to TCR beta V- and J-gene trimming.

Germline V gene lookup returns CDR1 LNHDA and CDR2 SQIVND (reference sequence). The CDR3 runs to 12 residues. Trimming at V came to 8 bases and at J to 11 bases, leaving 10 bases not matched to a gene. As to this clone: Its antigen is undetermined.

The sequence derives from a young man in good health and CMV-seronegative. Source material: PBMCs. The chain has TRBV19 and TRBJ1-1, with 8 bases matching TRBD1. This chain's CDR3 is CASGTGGSRAFF. The CDR3 coding sequence is TGTGCCAGTGGAACAGGGGGGAGCAGGGCTTTCTTT.